This T cell receptor beta chain derives from a study of tumor-infiltrating lymphocytes in primary liver carcinoma. Findings of the study overall: Only about 7-24% of top clones showed up in all five tumor regions.

V lost 11 bases and J lost 7; bases outside the gene matches: 16. The CDR3 length is 14 residues. CDR1 LGHNA and CDR2 YNFKEQ come from the germline V gene. Bulk tissue was left unsorted, and RNA and DNA were co-extracted from around 18-30 mg of it. A primer in the constant region served to generate TCR beta cDNA from 500 to 600 ng of total RNA. Amplification in three nested multiplex PCR rounds with slightly modified ARM-PCR gave rise to TCR beta libraries. Running about 11 cycles apiece, the first two PCR rounds relied on TRBV1-TRBV30 forward primers together with a C-beta reverse primer. MiXCR, applied by TCRdb to the multiplex PCR reads, yields one record per CDR3 protein. The sample records 90,000 to 140,000 distinct CDR3 sequences, 80% to 85% being singletons. A remark on this clonotype: The antigen remains unidentified.

The sequenced sample consisted of liver tumor tissue from sampling region 3. Regarding subset: tumor region T3, left-lateral pole. This clonotype was sampled from a man aged 35 to 55 with primary liver carcinoma and hepatitis B virus infection. V usage is TRBV4-2 and J usage is TRBJ1-2; 7 bases are a match to TRBD1. The DNA of the CDR3 is TGTGCCTTCAGCCAGTCACGGACAGGTGCTGGCTACACCTTC. It yields the protein CAFSQSRTGAGYTF.